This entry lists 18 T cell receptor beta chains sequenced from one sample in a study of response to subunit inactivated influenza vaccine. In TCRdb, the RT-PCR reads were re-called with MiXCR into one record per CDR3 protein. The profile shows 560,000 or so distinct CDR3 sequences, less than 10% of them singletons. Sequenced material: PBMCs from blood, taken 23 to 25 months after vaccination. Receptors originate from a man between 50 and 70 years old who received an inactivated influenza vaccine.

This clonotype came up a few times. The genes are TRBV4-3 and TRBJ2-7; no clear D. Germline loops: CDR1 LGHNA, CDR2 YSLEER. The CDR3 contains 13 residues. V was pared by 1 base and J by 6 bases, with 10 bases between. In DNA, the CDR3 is TGCGCCAGCAGCCAAGGGCCCAGAGGCGAGCAGTACTTC. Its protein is CASSQGPRGEQYF.

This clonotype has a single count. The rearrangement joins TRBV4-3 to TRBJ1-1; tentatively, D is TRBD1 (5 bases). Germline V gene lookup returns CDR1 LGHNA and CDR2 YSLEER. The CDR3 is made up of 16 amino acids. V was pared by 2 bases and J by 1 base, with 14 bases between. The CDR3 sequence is CASSQLEGTGNTEAFF. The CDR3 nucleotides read TGCGCCAGCAGCCAACTAGAGGGGACGGGGAACACTGAAGCTTTCTTT.

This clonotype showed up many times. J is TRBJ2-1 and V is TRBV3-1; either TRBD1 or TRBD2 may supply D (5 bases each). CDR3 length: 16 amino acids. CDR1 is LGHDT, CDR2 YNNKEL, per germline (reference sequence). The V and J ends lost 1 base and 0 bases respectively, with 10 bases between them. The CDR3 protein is CASSQGAGSSYNEQFF. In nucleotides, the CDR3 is TGTGCCAGCAGCCAAGGGGCAGGGAGCTCCTACAATGAGCAGTTCTTC.

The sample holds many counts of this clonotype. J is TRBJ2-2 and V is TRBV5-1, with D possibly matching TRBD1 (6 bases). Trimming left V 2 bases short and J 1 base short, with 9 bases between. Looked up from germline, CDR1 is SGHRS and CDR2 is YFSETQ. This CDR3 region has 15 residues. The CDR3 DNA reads TGCGCCAGCAGCTTCCTACAGGGGAACACCGGGGAGCTGTTTTTT. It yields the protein CASSFLQGNTGELFF.

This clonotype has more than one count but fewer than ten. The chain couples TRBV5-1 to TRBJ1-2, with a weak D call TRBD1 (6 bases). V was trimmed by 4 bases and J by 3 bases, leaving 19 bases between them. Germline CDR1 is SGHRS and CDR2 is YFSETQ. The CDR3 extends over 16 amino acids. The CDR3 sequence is CASSPAAGASDYGYTF. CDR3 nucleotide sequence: TGCGCCAGCAGCCCGGCGGCGGGGGCCTCTGACTATGGCTACACCTTC.

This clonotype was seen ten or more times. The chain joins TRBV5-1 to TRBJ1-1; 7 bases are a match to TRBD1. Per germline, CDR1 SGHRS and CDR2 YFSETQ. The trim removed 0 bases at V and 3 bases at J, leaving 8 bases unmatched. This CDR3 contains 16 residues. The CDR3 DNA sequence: TGCGCCAGCAGCTTGGGGGTGACAGGGAGGCACACTGAAGCTTTCTTT. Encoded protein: CASSLGVTGRHTEAFF.

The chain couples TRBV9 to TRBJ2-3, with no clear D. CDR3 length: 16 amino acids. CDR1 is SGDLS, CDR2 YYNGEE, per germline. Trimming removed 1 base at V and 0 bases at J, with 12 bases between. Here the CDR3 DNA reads TGTGCCAGCAGCGTATTCACAGCAAGTAGCACAGATACGCAGTATTTT. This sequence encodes CASSVFTASSTDTQYF. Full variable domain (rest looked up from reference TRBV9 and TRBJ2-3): DSGVTQTPKHLITATGQRVTLRCSPRSGDLSVYWYQQSLDQGLQFLIQYYNGEERAKGNILERFSAQQFPDLHSELNLSSLELGDSALYFCASSVFTASSTDTQYFGPGTRLTVL.

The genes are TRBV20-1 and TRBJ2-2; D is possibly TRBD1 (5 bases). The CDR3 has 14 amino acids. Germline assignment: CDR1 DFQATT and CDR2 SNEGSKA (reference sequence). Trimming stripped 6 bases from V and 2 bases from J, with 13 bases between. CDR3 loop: CSATGGVNTGELFF. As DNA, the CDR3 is TGCAGTGCCACAGGTGGGGTAAACACCGGGGAGCTGTTTTTT.

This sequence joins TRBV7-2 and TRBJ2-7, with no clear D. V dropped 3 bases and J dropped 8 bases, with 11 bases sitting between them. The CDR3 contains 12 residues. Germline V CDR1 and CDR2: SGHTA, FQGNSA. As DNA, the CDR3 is TGTGCCAGCAGCTTCCCGGGCCAAAAGCAGTACTTC. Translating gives CASSFPGQKQYF.

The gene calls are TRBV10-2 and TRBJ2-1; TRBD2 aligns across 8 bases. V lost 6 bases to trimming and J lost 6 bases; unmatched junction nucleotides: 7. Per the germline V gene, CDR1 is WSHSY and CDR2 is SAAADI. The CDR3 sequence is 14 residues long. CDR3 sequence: CASRAGTSINEQFF. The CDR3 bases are TGCGCCAGCAGAGCCGGGACTAGTATCAATGAGCAGTTCTTC.

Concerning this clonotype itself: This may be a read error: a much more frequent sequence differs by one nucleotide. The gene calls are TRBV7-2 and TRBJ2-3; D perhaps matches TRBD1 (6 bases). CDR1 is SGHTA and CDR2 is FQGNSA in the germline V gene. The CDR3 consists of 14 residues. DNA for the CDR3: TGTGCCAGCGGGCAACAGGGAAGTGCCGATACGCAGTTTTTT. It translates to CASGQQGSADTQFF.

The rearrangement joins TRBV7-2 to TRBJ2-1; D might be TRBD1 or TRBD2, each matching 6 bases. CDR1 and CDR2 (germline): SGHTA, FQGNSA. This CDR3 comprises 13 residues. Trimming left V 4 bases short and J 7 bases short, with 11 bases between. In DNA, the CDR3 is TGTGCCAGCAGCTCGGGGGCGGTGAATGAGCAGTTCTTC. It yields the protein CASSSGAVNEQFF. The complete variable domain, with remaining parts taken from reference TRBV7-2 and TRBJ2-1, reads GAGVSQSPSNKVTEKGKDVELRCDPISGHTALYWYRQSLGQGLEFLIYFQGNSAPDKSGLPSDRFSAERTGGSVSTLTIQRTQQEDSAVYLCASSSGAVNEQFFGPGTRLTVL.

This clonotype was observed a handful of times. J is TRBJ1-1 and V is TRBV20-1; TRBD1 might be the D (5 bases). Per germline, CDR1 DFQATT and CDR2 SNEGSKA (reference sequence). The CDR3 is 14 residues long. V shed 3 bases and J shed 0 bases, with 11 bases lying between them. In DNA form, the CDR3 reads TGCAGTGCTAGGGGGGTCCCGATGAACACTGAAGCTTTCTTT. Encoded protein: CSARGVPMNTEAFF.

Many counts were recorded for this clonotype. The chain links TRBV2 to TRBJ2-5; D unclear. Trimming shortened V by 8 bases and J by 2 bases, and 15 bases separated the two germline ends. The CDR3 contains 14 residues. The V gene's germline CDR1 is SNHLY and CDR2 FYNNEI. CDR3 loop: CASSWATGQETQYF. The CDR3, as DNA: TGTGCCAGCTCTTGGGCGACGGGTCAAGAGACCCAGTACTTC.

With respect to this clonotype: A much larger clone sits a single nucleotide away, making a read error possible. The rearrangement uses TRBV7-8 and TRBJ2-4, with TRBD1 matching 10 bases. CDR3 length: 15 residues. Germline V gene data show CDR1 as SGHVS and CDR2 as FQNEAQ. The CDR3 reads CASSLVGTGVHIQHF. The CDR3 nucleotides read TGTGCCAGCAGCTTAGTGGGGACAGGGGTGCACATTCAGCACTTC.

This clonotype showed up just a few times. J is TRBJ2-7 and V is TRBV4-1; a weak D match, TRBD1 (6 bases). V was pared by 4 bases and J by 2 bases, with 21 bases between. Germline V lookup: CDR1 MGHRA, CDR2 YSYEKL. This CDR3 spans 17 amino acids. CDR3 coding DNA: TGCGCCAGCAGCCGACAGGTGGACGAGGCTTGGACCTACGAGCAGTACTTC. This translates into CASSRQVDEAWTYEQYF.

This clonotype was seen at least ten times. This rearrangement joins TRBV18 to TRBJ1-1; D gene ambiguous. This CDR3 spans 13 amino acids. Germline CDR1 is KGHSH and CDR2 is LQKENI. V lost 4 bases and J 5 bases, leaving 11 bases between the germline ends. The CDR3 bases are TGTGCCAGCTCACTTTTGGATGGGACTGAAGCTTTCTTT. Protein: CASSLLDGTEAFF.

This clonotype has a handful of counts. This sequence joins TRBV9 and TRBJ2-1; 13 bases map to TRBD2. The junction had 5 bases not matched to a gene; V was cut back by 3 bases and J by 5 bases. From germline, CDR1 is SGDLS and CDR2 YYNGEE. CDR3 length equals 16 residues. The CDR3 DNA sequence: TGTGCCAGCAGCGAAAGACTAGCGGGGGGAGACAATGAGCAGTTCTTC. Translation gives CASSERLAGGDNEQFF.